This passage covers 32 T cell receptor beta chains from one sample sequenced in a study of PD-1 blockade in classical Hodgkin lymphoma. The time point was: cycle 4 day 1 (C4D1), after five to seven weeks of nivolumab. Every patient was affected by relapse after autologous stem cell transplantation, while exposure to brentuximab vedotin was not uniform. Isolation of CD4+ T cells from thawed PBMCs was performed by magnetic negative selection. The repertoire was sequenced with immunoSEQ multiplex PCR; TCRdb's copy has only in-frame clones and lacks some. The sample has tens of thousands of clones; 80% to 90% are singletons. The specimen was CD4+ T cells from blood, collected before the fourth cycle of nivolumab. The receptors derive from a human donor with classical Hodgkin lymphoma.

This sequence joins TRBV4-1 and TRBJ2-7; 11 bases match TRBD2. CDR1 is MGHRA and CDR2 is YSYEKL in the germline V gene. This CDR3 contains 13 residues. V dropped 5 bases and J dropped 6; count of bases not matched to a gene: 3. The CDR3 region is CASSFSGGGEQYF. CDR3 sequence (DNA): TGCGCCAGCAGCTTTAGCGGGGGGGGCGAGCAGTACTTC.

J is TRBJ2-3 and V is TRBV5-1; tentatively, D is TRBD2 (6 bases). The CDR3 contains 19 residues. Trimming stripped 3 bases from V and 0 bases from J, with 23 bases between. Germline lookup yields CDR1 SGHRS and CDR2 YFSETQ. CDR3 sequence reads: CASSSLLGVAVTSTDTQYF. The CDR3, as DNA: TGCGCCAGCAGCTCCCTGCTTGGAGTAGCGGTTACCAGCACAGATACGCAGTATTTT.

The chain links TRBV6-5 to TRBJ1-5; TRBD1 agrees at 7 bases. CDR3 size: 13 residues. The germline V gene encodes CDR1 MNHEY and CDR2 SVGAGI. V shed 6 bases and J 4 bases; nucleotides not matched to a gene: 3. The CDR3: CASRTGLNQPQHF. CDR3 in DNA: TGTGCCAGCAGGACAGGGCTGAATCAGCCCCAGCATTTT.

The rearrangement joins TRBV12-1 to TRBJ2-4; the table's D gene call, TRBD2, was not cross checked with the DNA. TRBV12-1 counts as a pseudogene. The CDR3 sequence is 16 residues long. The CDR3 coding sequence is TGTGCCAGCAGCCCCCTCCCGTCTCTAGCCAAAAACATTCAGTACTTC. Its protein product is CASSPLPSLAKNIQYF.

This chain joins TRBV30 and TRBJ2-7; possibly TRBD2 for D (5 bases). This CDR3 is 12 amino acids long. The V gene lost 3 bases and the J gene lost 2 bases, with 8 bases spanning the gap. Germline V gene data show CDR1 as GTSNPN and CDR2 as SVGIG (reference sequence). CDR3 in amino acids: CAWRPSTYEQYF. CDR3 coding DNA: TGTGCCTGGAGGCCTAGCACCTACGAGCAGTACTTC.

This chain uses TRBV5-1 with TRBJ2-3, with 7 bases matching TRBD1. Germline trimming cut 4 bases from V and 5 bases from J; bases unmatched to any gene: 7. The CDR3 loop spans 14 amino acids. Germline loops: CDR1 SGHRS, CDR2 YFSETQ. The CDR3 is CASSTRDSVDTQYF. As DNA, the CDR3 is TGCGCCAGCAGCACCCGGGACAGCGTAGATACGCAGTATTTT.

The V call is TRBV5-1, the J call TRBJ2-5; the D gene is possibly TRBD2 (5 bases). This CDR3 comprises 14 residues. Trimming took 0 bases from V and 0 from J, leaving 6 bases between them. The V gene's germline CDR1 is SGHRS and CDR2 YFSETQ. The CDR3 loop is CASSLAGDQETQYF. The CDR3 region has the DNA TGCGCCAGCAGCTTGGCCGGGGACCAAGAGACCCAGTACTTC. The variable domain in full, with the rest retrieved from reference TRBV5-1 and TRBJ2-5, is KAGVTQTPRYLIKTRGQQVTLSCSPISGHRSVSWYQQTPGQGLQFLFEYFSETQRNKGNFPGRFSGRQFSNSRSEMNVSTLELGDSALYLCASSLAGDQETQYFGPGTRLLVL.

V usage is TRBV5-1 and J usage is TRBJ2-1; D might be TRBD1 (5 bases). Trimming shortened V by 2 bases and J by 0 bases, and 12 bases separated the two germline ends. The CDR3 runs to 16 residues. Germline V CDR1 and CDR2: SGHRS, YFSETQ. As DNA, the CDR3 is TGCGCCAGCAGCTTCTCGACAGTCAGCTCCTACAATGAGCAGTTCTTC. Protein sequence: CASSFSTVSSYNEQFF.

The chain carries TRBV19 and TRBJ1-2; 7 bases agree with TRBD1. Germline lookup yields CDR1 LNHDA and CDR2 SQIVND (reference sequence). This CDR3 comprises 17 residues. J lost 5 bases, V lost 3 bases, and 15 bases had no gene match. CDR3 in amino acids: CASSMSVTGASLYGYTF. In DNA form, the CDR3 reads TGTGCCAGTAGTATGTCCGTAACAGGGGCAAGTTTATATGGCTACACCTTC. The full variable domain, with the rest looked up from reference TRBV19 and TRBJ1-2, is DGGITQSPKYLFRKEGQNVTLSCEQNLNHDAMYWYRQDPGQGLRLIYYSQIVNDFQKGDIAEGYSVSREKKESFPLTVTSAQKNPTAFYLCASSMSVTGASLYGYTFGSGTRLTVV.

V gene TRBV5-1 combines with J gene TRBJ2-4, with D perhaps being TRBD1 or TRBD2 (6 bases each). V was cut by 2 bases and J by 5 bases, with 11 bases left in between. The CDR3 sequence is 14 residues long. Germline V gives CDR1 SGHRS, CDR2 YFSETQ. DNA of the CDR3: TGCGCCAGCAGCTTAAAGGGGGAGGAAAACATTCAGTACTTC. The encoded protein is CASSLKGEENIQYF.

In its sample, this clone was seen once. This sequence joins TRBV6-6 and TRBJ1-6; 8 bases agree with TRBD1. The germline V gene has CDR1 MNHNY and CDR2 SVGAGI (reference sequence). V lost 11 bases, J lost 7 bases, and 10 bases stayed unmatched. The CDR3 extends over 14 amino acids. The CDR3 DNA reads TGTGCCTTATCGCAGGGGGCTGGGAATTCACCCCTCCACTTT. Translated, it gives CALSQGAGNSPLHF.

The V call is TRBV9, the J call TRBJ2-3; 10 bases are a match to TRBD2. V dropped 4 bases and J dropped 4; count of bases not matched to a gene: 12. This CDR3 is 17 amino acids long. CDR1 is SGDLS and CDR2 is YYNGEE in the germline V gene. This CDR3 is CASSLWTSGSVSDTQYF. The CDR3 DNA reads TGTGCCAGCAGCCTCTGGACTAGCGGTTCCGTTTCAGATACGCAGTATTTT. The full variable domain, completed using reference TRBV9 and TRBJ2-3, is DSGVTQTPKHLITATGQRVTLRCSPRSGDLSVYWYQQSLDQGLQFLIQYYNGEERAKGNILERFSAQQFPDLHSELNLSSLELGDSALYFCASSLWTSGSVSDTQYFGPGTRLTVL.

The rearrangement links TRBV7-9 to TRBJ2-5; a possible D gene is TRBD2 (5 bases). The V and J ends lost 3 bases and 2 bases respectively, with 10 bases between them. The CDR3 is 14 residues long. Germline CDR1 and CDR2: SEHNR and FQNEAQ (reference sequence). CDR3 protein: CASSFGLSQETQYF. The CDR3 bases are TGTGCCAGCAGCTTCGGACTGTCTCAAGAGACCCAGTACTTC.

This chain uses TRBV9 with TRBJ2-3; D is perhaps TRBD2 (6 bases). The ends were cut back, 3 bases at V and 4 bases at J, with 9 bases in the middle. The CDR3 is 13 amino acids. Germline V lookup: CDR1 SGDLS, CDR2 YYNGEE. The chain's CDR3 is CASSGGTSDTQYF. The CDR3 coding sequence is TGTGCCAGCAGCGGCGGGACGTCAGATACGCAGTATTTT.

This clone showed up just a few times. The J gene is TRBJ2-2, the V gene TRBV7-2; D uncertain. Germline-derived CDR1 and CDR2 are SGHTA and FQGNSA. The CDR3 loop spans 16 amino acids. The germline V and J ends were trimmed by 1 base and 6 bases, with 15 bases remaining between them. The CDR3 protein is CASSLVPVAGSGELFF. The CDR3 coding sequence is TGTGCCAGCAGCTTAGTGCCGGTGGCAGGATCCGGGGAGCTGTTTTTT.

V and J are TRBV28 and TRBJ2-7; no definite D call. The CDR3 is 14 residues long. Germline V gene sequence: CDR1 MDHEN, CDR2 SYDVKM. The ends were cut back, 7 bases at V and 1 base at J, with 14 bases in the middle. CDR3 sequence (DNA): TGTGCCAGCAAATTCGCAGGTCAATCCTACGAGCAGTACTTC. This sequence encodes CASKFAGQSYEQYF.

The J gene is TRBJ1-3, the V gene TRBV7-9; the match to TRBD1 covers 9 bases. CDR1 and CDR2 (germline): SEHNR, FQNEAQ (reference sequence). V gave up 11 bases and J gave up 3 bases; unmatched junction bases: 14. The CDR3 runs to 16 residues. This CDR3 reads CAYGGTGTPFGNTIYF. In DNA, the CDR3 is TGTGCCTACGGCGGGACAGGGACCCCGTTTGGAAACACCATATATTTT.

This clone has just one count. The CDR3: CASSLFDNSYGYTF. CDR3 DNA: TGCGCCAGCAGCTTGTTCGACAATAGCTATGGCTACACCTTC. The V gene is TRBV5-1, the J gene TRBJ1-2; D remains ambiguous. Germline CDR1 and CDR2: SGHRS and YFSETQ. V was shortened by 1 base and J by 4 bases, with 11 bases between the two germline ends. This CDR3 has 14 residues.

The chain recombines TRBV7-8 with TRBJ2-1; possibly TRBD2 for D (5 bases). Germline V gives CDR1 SGHVS, CDR2 FQNEAQ. V lost 2 bases and J lost 9, with 11 bases in between. The CDR3 runs to 13 residues. CDR3: CASSLSWESEQFF. The CDR3 DNA reads TGTGCCAGCAGCTTATCTTGGGAGAGTGAGCAGTTCTTC.

The V and J genes are TRBV5-4 and TRBJ1-6; TRBD1 aligns across 9 bases. This CDR3 is 15 amino acids long. The V gene's germline CDR1 is SGHNT and CDR2 YYREEE (reference sequence). Losses at the gene ends were 0 bases for V and 7 bases for J; bases not matched to a gene: 2. Here the CDR3 DNA reads TGTGCCAGCAGCTTGGTCGGGACAGGGAATTCACCCCTCCACTTT. It translates to CASSLVGTGNSPLHF.

The rearrangement joins TRBV5-1 to TRBJ1-3; the D is unclear. This CDR3 is 16 amino acids long. Germline values: CDR1 SGHRS, CDR2 YFSETQ. Trimming removed 4 bases from V and 0 bases from J, with 14 bases in between. CDR3 in amino acids: CASSPGPPSSGNTIYF. Written as DNA, the CDR3 is TGCGCCAGCAGCCCCGGACCCCCGAGCTCTGGAAACACCATATATTTT.

This chain connects TRBV4-1 to TRBJ2-2; D uncertain. CDR1 and CDR2 (germline): MGHRA, YSYEKL. The CDR3 totals 15 residues. Trimming removed 2 bases from V and 3 bases from J, with 10 bases in between. In DNA, the CDR3 is TGCGCCAGCAGCCAACAAGGGTACGACACCGGGGAGCTGTTTTTT. As protein: CASSQQGYDTGELFF.

The chain couples TRBV6-5 to TRBJ2-7; 7 nucleotides agree with TRBD1. This CDR3 region has 13 residues. The germline CDR1 and CDR2 sequences are MNHEY and SVGAGI. Trimming at V came to 8 bases and at J to 5 bases, leaving 9 bases not matched to a gene. The CDR3 region is CASSNRGVNEQYF. For the CDR3, the DNA is TGTGCCAGCTCGAACAGGGGAGTCAACGAGCAGTACTTC.

The chain employs TRBV5-5 and TRBJ1-2; D unclear. Trimming removed 1 base from V and 3 bases from J, with 7 bases in between. The CDR3 runs to 13 residues. Per the germline V gene, CDR1 is SGHKS and CDR2 is YYEKEE (reference sequence). The CDR3 DNA is TGTGCCAGCAGCTTGCTGGTTGACTATGGCTACACCTTC. Translating it yields CASSLLVDYGYTF.

The chain carries TRBV6-5 and TRBJ1-4; the D is unclear. The CDR3 sequence is 15 residues long. Germline lookup yields CDR1 MNHEY and CDR2 SVGAGI. Trimming cost V 2 bases and J 2 bases, with 9 bases left between them. CDR3 coding DNA: TGTGCCAGCAGTTACGCGGGTAGTACTAATGAAAAACTGTTTTTT. Translating gives CASSYAGSTNEKLFF.

The rearrangement links TRBV28 to TRBJ2-3; D tentatively fits TRBD1 or TRBD2 (5 bases each). The CDR3 has 14 residues. Germline CDR1 and CDR2: MDHEN and SYDVKM. V was trimmed by 6 bases and J by 5 bases, leaving 15 bases between them. As DNA, the CDR3 is TGTGCCAGCAGATTACCCGGGGCTAAAGATACGCAGTATTTT. It yields the protein CASRLPGAKDTQYF.

The chain links TRBV11-3 to TRBJ2-3; D gene uncertain. Germline CDR1 reads SGHNT; CDR2 reads YENEEA. This CDR3 has 15 residues. Trimming took off 5 bases at V and 0 bases at J, with 12 bases between the two ends. The DNA for the CDR3 is TGTGCCAGCAGCCAAGGCAGTTCTAGCACAGATACGCAGTATTTT. Translation gives CASSQGSSSTDTQYF.

The chain recombines TRBV18 with TRBJ2-7; tentative D call: TRBD2 (7 bases). Germline loops: CDR1 KGHSH, CDR2 LQKENI. The CDR3 extends over 15 amino acids. Trimming pared 0 bases from V and 4 bases from J, leaving 13 bases between. The CDR3 bases are TGTGCCAGCTCACCACCGGGGGGGCAGGGGTACGAGCAGTACTTC. Translation: CASSPPGGQGYEQYF. Together with reference TRBV18 and TRBJ2-7, the CDR3 gives the full variable domain: NAGVMQNPRHLVRRRGQEARLRCSPMKGHSHVYWYRQLPEEGLKFMVYLQKENIIDESGMPKERFSAEFPKEGPSILRIQQVVRGDSAAYFCASSPPGGQGYEQYFGPGTRLTVT.

The chain uses TRBV10-3 and TRBJ1-1; D might be TRBD1 (6 bases). CDR1 and CDR2 (germline): ENHRY, SYGVKD. With 6 bases removed from V and 1 base from J, the gap between germline ends came to 24 bases. The CDR3 length is 18 residues. The CDR3 is CAISRQVMVSVPNTEAFF. CDR3 DNA sequence: TGTGCCATCAGCCGACAGGTTATGGTGAGTGTCCCGAACACTGAAGCTTTCTTT.

This chain links TRBV5-1 with TRBJ1-3; possible D gene TRBD1, 5 bases. V lost 6 bases and J lost 4, with 11 bases in between. CDR1 and CDR2 (germline): SGHRS, YFSETQ. The CDR3 covers 13 residues. The chain's CDR3 is CASKGLQGNTIYF. In DNA, the CDR3 is TGCGCCAGCAAGGGACTACAGGGAAACACCATATATTTT.

This rearrangement joins TRBV6-5 to TRBJ1-2; 7 positions agree with TRBD1. Germline assignment: CDR1 MNHEY and CDR2 SVGAGI. V shed 6 bases and J 4 bases; nucleotides not matched to a gene: 5. The CDR3 runs to 13 residues. The CDR3 here is CASRMGQLYGYTF. CDR3 sequence (DNA): TGTGCCAGCAGGATGGGACAGCTCTATGGCTACACCTTC.

The V gene is TRBV7-6, the J gene TRBJ2-3; 8 nucleotides agree with TRBD2. Germline assignment: CDR1 SGHVS and CDR2 FNYEAQ. The CDR3 spans 16 residues. The J segment lost 0 bases and the V segment lost 2 bases, leaving 4 bases of the junction unmatched. The CDR3 here is CASSLSGGASTDTQYF. As DNA, the CDR3 is TGTGCCAGCAGCTTAAGCGGGGGTGCTAGCACAGATACGCAGTATTTT.